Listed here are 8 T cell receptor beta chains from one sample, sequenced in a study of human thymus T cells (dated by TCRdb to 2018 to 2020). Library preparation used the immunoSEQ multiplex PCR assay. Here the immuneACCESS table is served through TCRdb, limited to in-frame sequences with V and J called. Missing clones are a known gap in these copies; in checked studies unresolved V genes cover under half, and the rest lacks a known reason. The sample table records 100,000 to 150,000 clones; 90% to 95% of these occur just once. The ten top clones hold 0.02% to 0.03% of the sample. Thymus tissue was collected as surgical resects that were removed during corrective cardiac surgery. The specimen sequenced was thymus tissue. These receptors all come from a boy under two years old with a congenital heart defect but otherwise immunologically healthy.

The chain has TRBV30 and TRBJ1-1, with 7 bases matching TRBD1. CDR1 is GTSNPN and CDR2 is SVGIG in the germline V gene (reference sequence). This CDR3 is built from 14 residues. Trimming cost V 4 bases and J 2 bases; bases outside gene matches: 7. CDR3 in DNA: TGTGCCTGGACCAACAAAGGGGGCAACACTGAAGCTTTCTTT. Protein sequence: CAWTNKGGNTEAFF.

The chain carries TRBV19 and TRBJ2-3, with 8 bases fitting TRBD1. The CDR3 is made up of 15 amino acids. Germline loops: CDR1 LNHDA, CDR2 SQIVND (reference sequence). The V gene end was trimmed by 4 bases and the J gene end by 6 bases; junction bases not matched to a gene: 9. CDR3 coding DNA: TGTGCCAGTAGTAGGACAGGGCGGGAACAGGATACGCAGTATTTT. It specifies CASSRTGREQDTQYF.

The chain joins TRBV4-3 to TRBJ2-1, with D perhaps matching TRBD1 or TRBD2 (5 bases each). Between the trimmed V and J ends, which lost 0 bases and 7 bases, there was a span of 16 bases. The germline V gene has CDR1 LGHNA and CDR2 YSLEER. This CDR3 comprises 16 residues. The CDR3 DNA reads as TGCGCCAGCAGCCAAGACCTCCGGGGCTTTCGTAATGAGCAGTTCTTC. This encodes CASSQDLRGFRNEQFF.

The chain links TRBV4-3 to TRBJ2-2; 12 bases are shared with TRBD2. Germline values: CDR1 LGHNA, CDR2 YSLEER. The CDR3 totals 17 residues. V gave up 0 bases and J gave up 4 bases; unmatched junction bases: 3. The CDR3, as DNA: TGCGCCAGCAGCCAAGATCTGGGACTAGCGGGCACCGGGGAGCTGTTTTTT. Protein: CASSQDLGLAGTGELFF.

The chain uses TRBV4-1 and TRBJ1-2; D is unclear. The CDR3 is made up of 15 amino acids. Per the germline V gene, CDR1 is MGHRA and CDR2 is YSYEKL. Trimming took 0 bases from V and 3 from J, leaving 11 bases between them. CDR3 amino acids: CASSQDGWVDYGYTF. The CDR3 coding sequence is TGCGCCAGCAGCCAAGACGGTTGGGTGGACTATGGCTACACCTTC.

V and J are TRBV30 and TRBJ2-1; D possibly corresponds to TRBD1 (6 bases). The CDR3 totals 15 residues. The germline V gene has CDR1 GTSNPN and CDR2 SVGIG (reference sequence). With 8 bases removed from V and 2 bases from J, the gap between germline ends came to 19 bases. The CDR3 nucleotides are TGTGCCCATACCAGGGGTACCCCCGCCTACAATGAGCAGTTCTTC. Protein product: CAHTRGTPAYNEQFF.

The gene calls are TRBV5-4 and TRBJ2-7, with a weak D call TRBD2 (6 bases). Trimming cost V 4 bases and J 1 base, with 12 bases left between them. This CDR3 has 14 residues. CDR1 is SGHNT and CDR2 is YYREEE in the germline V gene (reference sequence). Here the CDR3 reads CASSDRLDSYEQYF. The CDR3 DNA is TGTGCCAGCAGCGATCGACTAGATTCCTACGAGCAGTACTTC.

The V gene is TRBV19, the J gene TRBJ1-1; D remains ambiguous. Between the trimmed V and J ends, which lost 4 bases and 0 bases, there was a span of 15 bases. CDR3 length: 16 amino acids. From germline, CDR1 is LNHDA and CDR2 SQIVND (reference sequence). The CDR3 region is CASSTRKGAMNTEAFF. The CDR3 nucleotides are TGTGCCAGTAGTACGCGGAAGGGAGCCATGAACACTGAAGCTTTCTTT. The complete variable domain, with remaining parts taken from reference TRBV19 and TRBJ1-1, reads DGGITQSPKYLFRKEGQNVTLSCEQNLNHDAMYWYRQDPGQGLRLIYYSQIVNDFQKGDIAEGYSVSREKKESFPLTVTSAQKNPTAFYLCASSTRKGAMNTEAFFGQGTRLTVV.